The 9 T cell receptor beta chains listed next were all sequenced from one sample in a study of T-cell reconstitution after alpha-beta-depleted transplantation in children. The authors prepared the TCRbeta library with unique molecular identifiers. Via MiXCR, TCRdb re-called the PCR reads, giving one row per CDR3 protein. The sample lists just over 200,000 distinct CDR3 sequences, approximately 8.4% occurring once. Sample: PBMCs, mostly from graft donor cells, taken 360 days after TCRalphabeta/CD19-depleted stem cell transplant. These receptors all stem from a male patient between 2 and 10 years old who had a stem cell transplant for acute myeloid leukemia, so the T cells may come from the graft donor.

This clonotype was detected many times. The rearrangement uses TRBV20-1 and TRBJ2-7, with TRBD1 matching over 7 bases. The junction had 9 bases not matched to a gene; V was cut back by 4 bases and J by 3 bases. The CDR3 consists of 14 residues. Germline V gives CDR1 DFQATT, CDR2 SNEGSKA (reference sequence). CDR3 DNA sequence: TGCAGTGCTAATAGAGGGGGCACCCTCTACGAGCAGTACTTC. As protein: CSANRGGTLYEQYF.

This clonotype was counted a few times. The V and J genes are TRBV18 and TRBJ1-1; D not certain. CDR3 length: 13 residues. CDR1 and CDR2 (germline): KGHSH, LQKENI. V gave up 3 bases and J gave up 2 bases, with 7 bases separating them. The chain's CDR3 is CASSPNRNTEAFF. In DNA form, the CDR3 reads TGTGCCAGCTCACCTAACAGAAACACTGAAGCTTTCTTT.

V is TRBV5-1 and J is TRBJ2-5, with 10 bases fitting TRBD1. The CDR3 has 14 residues. Unmatched junction bases numbered 2, after V lost 4 bases and J lost 2 bases. Germline V gene lookup returns CDR1 SGHRS and CDR2 YFSETQ. The CDR3 loop is CASSKGQGQETQYF. CDR3 nucleotide sequence: TGCGCCAGCAGCAAGGGACAGGGGCAAGAGACCCAGTACTTC.

The genes are TRBV5-1 and TRBJ1-1; 11 nucleotides align to TRBD1. CDR3 size: 15 residues. The J segment lost 6 bases and the V segment lost 4 bases, leaving 8 bases of the junction unmatched. The germline V gene encodes CDR1 SGHRS and CDR2 YFSETQ. The CDR3 sequence: CASSGQGAGGAEAFF. CDR3 bases: TGCGCCAGCAGCGGACAGGGGGCGGGGGGGGCTGAAGCTTTCTTT. Full variable domain (outside the CDR3, taken from reference TRBV5-1 and TRBJ1-1): KAGVTQTPRYLIKTRGQQVTLSCSPISGHRSVSWYQQTPGQGLQFLFEYFSETQRNKGNFPGRFSGRQFSNSRSEMNVSTLELGDSALYLCASSGQGAGGAEAFFGQGTRLTVV.

In its sample, this clonotype was seen a few times. This chain joins TRBV6-5 and TRBJ2-1, with TRBD2 identical over 9 bases. Per germline, CDR1 MNHEY and CDR2 SVGAGI. CDR3 length: 17 residues. V was pared by 0 bases and J by 1 base, with 4 bases of the junction left unmatched. CDR3 protein: CASSYSASGTSYNEQFF. CDR3 nucleotide sequence: TGTGCCAGCAGTTACTCGGCTAGCGGGACTTCCTACAATGAGCAGTTCTTC.

This clonotype was seen more than once but under ten times. This chain links TRBV29-1 with TRBJ1-2; D may be TRBD1 (5 bases). The CDR3 is made up of 12 amino acids. The germline V and J ends were trimmed by 4 bases and 4 bases, with 10 bases remaining between them. Germline-derived CDR1 and CDR2 are SQVTM and ANQGSEA. DNA of the CDR3: TGCAGCGTTGGCCAGGGTAGCTATGGCTACACCTTC. Translated: CSVGQGSYGYTF.

This clonotype was detected a few times. CDR3 region: CASSCPKTRPGAKNIQYF. The CDR3 region has the DNA TGTGCCAGCAGTTGCCCAAAGACCCGCCCCGGAGCCAAAAACATTCAGTACTTC. The chain couples TRBV6-5 to TRBJ2-4; D gene uncertain. Germline V gene lookup returns CDR1 MNHEY and CDR2 SVGAGI. The CDR3 contains 18 residues. Trimming removed 4 bases at V and 0 bases at J, with 19 bases between.

This chain joins TRBV5-1 and TRBJ1-2; TRBD1 might be the D (5 bases). Trimming removed 0 bases at V and 0 bases at J, with 12 bases between. Germline V CDR1 and CDR2: SGHRS, YFSETQ. There are 16 residues in the CDR3. CDR3 region: CASSLAQGSANYGYTF. The DNA of the CDR3 is TGCGCCAGCAGCTTGGCCCAGGGTTCAGCTAACTATGGCTACACCTTC.

This clonotype was counted at least ten times. The chain links TRBV29-1 to TRBJ2-1, with 7 bases matching TRBD1. The length of the CDR3 is 12 residues. In germline, CDR1 is SQVTM, CDR2 ANQGSEA. V dropped 1 base and J dropped 14; count of bases not matched to a gene: 8. CDR3 sequence: CSVEAPRGSEFF. As DNA, the CDR3 is TGCAGCGTTGAAGCCCCCAGGGGGTCGGAGTTCTTC.